Each of the 24 T cell receptor beta chains below was sequenced from the same sample in a study of blood T cell repertoires in COVID-19. Clones were sequenced by immunoSEQ multiplex PCR, and TCRdb holds only the in-frame ones, with some missing. The table has hundreds of thousands of clones, under 95% seen once. Sequencing was done on a sample of peripheral blood. The receptors come from a woman aged 18 to 35 who had recovered from COVID-19.

The chain recombines TRBV6-5 with TRBJ2-5; D may be TRBD2 (6 bases). V lost 5 bases and J lost 4, with 14 bases in between. This CDR3 has 14 amino acids. The germline V gene encodes CDR1 MNHEY and CDR2 SVGAGI. CDR3 protein: CASSKTRRGETQYF. The CDR3 bases are TGTGCCAGCAGTAAAACTAGGAGGGGAGAGACCCAGTACTTC.

A word on this clone: The junction does not match germline at one end; this may be a read error. The chain carries TRBV7-2 and TRBJ1-1, with TRBD1 matching 7 bases. In germline, CDR1 is SGHTA, CDR2 FQGNSA. This CDR3 has 14 amino acids. This CDR3 is CASRLGTVNTEAFF. The CDR3 DNA reads TGTGCCAGCAGGTTAGGGACAGTTAACACTGAAGCTTTCTTT.

The rearrangement joins TRBV14 to TRBJ2-7, with TRBD2 matching over 7 bases. Per germline, CDR1 SGHDN and CDR2 FVKESK. V shed 8 bases and J 4 bases; nucleotides not matched to a gene: 8. CDR3 length: 13 amino acids. The CDR3 nucleotides read TGTGCCAGCGGCGGGCGGGAGAGATACGAGCAGTACGTC. This gives the protein CASGGRERYEQYV.

This chain joins TRBV11-2 and TRBJ1-6; no clear D. The ends were cut back, 0 bases at V and 6 bases at J, with 18 bases in the middle. CDR3 length: 18 residues. Germline V gene lookup returns CDR1 SGHAT and CDR2 FQNNGV. Here the CDR3 reads CASSLDGWGEGSNSPLHF. The CDR3 coding sequence is TGTGCCAGCAGCTTAGATGGGTGGGGAGAAGGGAGTAATTCACCCCTCCACTTT.

The sample holds a few counts of this clone. This rearrangement joins TRBV4-3 to TRBJ2-6; D is possibly TRBD2 (5 bases). The CDR3 is made up of 16 amino acids. Trimming shortened V by 1 base and J by 0 bases, and 7 bases separated the two germline ends. The germline gives CDR1 LGHNA, CDR2 YSLEER. CDR3 region: CASSQAGSSGANVLTF. Here the CDR3 DNA reads TGCGCCAGCAGCCAAGCTGGGAGCTCTGGGGCCAACGTCCTGACTTTC.

This clone was detected once. The chain is built from TRBV12-3 or TRBV12-4 and TRBJ1-1; D is unclear. The V end lost 3 bases, the J end lost 0 bases, and 5 bases lay between the germline ends. CDR3 length: 13 amino acids. The CDR3 region has the DNA TGTGCCAGCAGTTTTAATTTGAACACTGAAGCTTTCTTT. Its protein product is CASSFNLNTEAFF.

V gene TRBV15 combines with J gene TRBJ1-1; 7 bases are shared with TRBD1. Germline trimming cut 3 bases from V and 1 base from J; bases unmatched to any gene: 5. CDR1 and CDR2 from the germline V gene are LNHNV and YYDKDF (reference sequence). The CDR3 consists of 15 residues. Here the CDR3 DNA reads TGTGCCACCAGCAGGACCGACAGGGCGAACACTGAAGCTTTCTTT. Protein: CATSRTDRANTEAFF.

This chain joins TRBV9 and TRBJ2-1, with 8 bases matching TRBD2. There are 16 residues in the CDR3. Germline values: CDR1 SGDLS, CDR2 YYNGEE. V shed 3 bases, J shed 3 bases, and the junction held 8 bases outside the gene matches. CDR3 nucleotides: TGTGCCAGCAGCGCCCGACTAGCGAGTTACTACAATGAGCAGTTCTTC. Translating gives CASSARLASYYNEQFF.

V is TRBV30 and J is TRBJ2-2; 9 nucleotides line up with TRBD1. This CDR3 comprises 16 residues. Trimming at V came to 7 bases and at J to 7 bases, leaving 16 bases not matched to a gene. Germline assignment: CDR1 GTSNPN and CDR2 SVGIG (reference sequence). This CDR3 reads CASSVPGQGGYGELFF. The DNA of the CDR3 is TGTGCCTCTAGCGTGCCGGGACAGGGCGGATACGGGGAGCTGTTTTTT.

This chain uses TRBV12-3 or TRBV12-4 with TRBJ2-5; D gene ambiguous. Trimming stripped 6 bases from V and 0 bases from J, with 5 bases between. The CDR3 consists of 12 residues. In DNA, the CDR3 is TGTGCCAGCAGAAACTACCAAGAGACCCAGTACTTC. Translating gives CASRNYQETQYF.

The chain is built from TRBV6-2 or TRBV6-3 and TRBJ2-1, with D possibly being TRBD1 (6 bases). The V and J ends lost 2 bases and 6 bases respectively, with 8 bases between them. Germline CDR1 MNHEY, CDR2 SVGEGT. This CDR3 is 13 amino acids long. CDR3 loop: CASSYTGSNEQFF. In nucleotides, the CDR3 is TGTGCCAGCAGTTACACAGGGAGCAATGAGCAGTTCTTC.

This chain connects TRBV6-5 to TRBJ2-5, with unresolved D. V dropped 5 bases and J dropped 0 bases, with 7 bases sitting between them. Germline CDR1 MNHEY, CDR2 SVGAGI. This CDR3 is 13 amino acids long. CDR3 residues: CASSQRYQETQYF. CDR3 DNA: TGTGCCAGCAGTCAGAGGTACCAAGAGACCCAGTACTTC.

The genes are TRBV5-8 and TRBJ2-1; TRBD2 matches 12 bases. The CDR3 consists of 15 residues. V lost 4 bases to trimming and J lost 5 bases; unmatched junction nucleotides: 4. CDR1 is SGHTS and CDR2 is YDEGEE in the germline V gene. The chain's CDR3 is CASSLGLAGDNEQFF. The CDR3 DNA reads TGTGCCAGCAGCCTGGGACTAGCGGGTGACAATGAGCAGTTCTTC.

The chain uses TRBV6-1 and TRBJ1-5, with 8 nucleotides matching TRBD1. CDR3 length: 15 residues. After removal of 1 base from V and 7 bases from J, the junction contained 6 bases not matched to a gene. Germline V CDR1 and CDR2: MNHNS, SASEGT. The CDR3 DNA reads TGTGCCAGCAGTGAAGGACAGGGGAAGGGGCAGCCCCAGCATTTT. Translation: CASSEGQGKGQPQHF.

The chain employs TRBV18 and TRBJ2-3; 10 positions match TRBD2. Germline loops: CDR1 KGHSH, CDR2 LQKENI. The V segment lost 3 bases and the J segment 0 bases; nucleotides outside the gene matches: 12. This CDR3 region has 19 residues. Here the CDR3 reads CASSPPIAGGRTSTDTQYF. DNA for the CDR3: TGTGCCAGCTCACCGCCAATAGCGGGAGGACGAACCAGCACAGATACGCAGTATTTT.

This chain joins TRBV5-4 and TRBJ2-5, with D maybe TRBD2 (6 bases). V was cut by 1 base and J by 2 bases, with 12 bases left in between. The CDR3 totals 15 residues. CDR1 and CDR2 (germline): SGHNT, YYREEE (reference sequence). The CDR3 bases are TGTGCCAGCAGCTTGCGGGCGGGATTACAAGAGACCCAGTACTTC. Translated: CASSLRAGLQETQYF.

V gene TRBV5-4 combines with J gene TRBJ2-3; 11 bases are a match to TRBD2. This CDR3 has 19 amino acids. V lost 6 bases to trimming and J lost 3 bases; unmatched junction nucleotides: 18. Germline V gene lookup returns CDR1 SGHNT and CDR2 YYREEE (reference sequence). The CDR3 nucleotides are TGTGCCAGCAACGGCCGGGGGGCGGAACTAGCGGGAGTAACAGATACGCAGTATTTT. Translation: CASNGRGAELAGVTDTQYF.

This chain joins TRBV7-2 and TRBJ1-6; D may be TRBD1 (5 bases). Germline CDR1 SGHTA, CDR2 FQGNSA. V was shortened by 4 bases and J by 9 bases, with 13 bases between the two germline ends. The CDR3 totals 14 residues. CDR3 residues: CASSSHPTVSPLHF. The CDR3 DNA follows: TGTGCCAGCAGCTCCCACCCGACAGTTTCACCCCTCCACTTT. Filled out from reference TRBV7-2 and TRBJ1-6, the complete variable domain reads GAGVSQSPSNKVTEKGKDVELRCDPISGHTALYWYRQSLGQGLEFLIYFQGNSAPDKSGLPSDRFSAERTGGSVSTLTIQRTQQEDSAVYLCASSSHPTVSPLHFGNGTRLTVT.

This chain joins TRBV4-3 and TRBJ1-3, with TRBD1 as a possible D gene (5 bases). The germline V gene has CDR1 LGHNA and CDR2 YSLEER. CDR3 size: 18 residues. Trimming stripped 3 bases from V and 0 bases from J, with 18 bases between. The CDR3 reads CASSHLVGEANSGNTIYF. The CDR3 DNA reads TGCGCCAGCAGCCACCTCGTAGGGGAAGCCAACTCTGGAAACACCATATATTTT.

The rearrangement joins TRBV2 to TRBJ1-5; D remains ambiguous. Trimming left V 3 bases short and J 1 base short, with 7 bases between. CDR1 is SNHLY, CDR2 FYNNEI, per germline. The CDR3 is made up of 14 amino acids. The CDR3 is CASSEDWSNQPQHF. DNA of the CDR3: TGTGCCAGCAGTGAGGACTGGAGCAATCAGCCCCAGCATTTT.

V and J are TRBV10-2 and TRBJ2-1, with 7 bases lining up with TRBD1. V shed 5 bases and J 8 bases; nucleotides not matched to a gene: 12. The CDR3 extends over 15 amino acids. Germline V gives CDR1 WSHSY, CDR2 SAAADI. CDR3 in DNA: TGCGCCAGCAGTACCGCACGACAGGGCTTACATGAGCAGTTCTTC. It specifies CASSTARQGLHEQFF.

V usage is TRBV5-4 and J usage is TRBJ2-1, with D possibly being TRBD2 (7 bases). The CDR3 runs to 14 residues. V was shortened by 3 bases and J by 9 bases, with 16 bases between the two germline ends. Germline-derived CDR1 and CDR2 are SGHNT and YYREEE (reference sequence). The DNA of the CDR3 is TGTGCCAGCAGCTGGAGGGGGGGTGTCGGTGAGCAGTTCTTC. Amino acids: CASSWRGGVGEQFF.

About this clone: Other DNA sequences in this specimen translate into the identical CDR3. V usage is TRBV9 and J usage is TRBJ2-5; D perhaps matches TRBD2 (6 bases). V lost 2 bases to trimming and J lost 5 bases, with 13 bases between them. This CDR3 comprises 14 residues. Per the germline V gene, CDR1 is SGDLS and CDR2 is YYNGEE. CDR3 sequence: CASSVGVGGETQYF. CDR3 in DNA: TGTGCCAGCAGCGTGGGGGTTGGGGGGGAGACCCAGTACTTC.

CDR3 DNA sequence: TGTGCCAGCAGAGAGGGACCCGGAGGGGCAGATACGCAGTATTTT. Its protein is CASREGPGGADTQYF. V usage is TRBV5-4 and J usage is TRBJ2-3; TRBD2 is a possible D gene (6 bases). This CDR3 contains 15 residues. V was trimmed by 5 bases and J by 4 bases, leaving 17 bases between them. In germline, CDR1 is SGHNT, CDR2 YYREEE (reference sequence). Combining the CDR3 with reference TRBV5-4 and TRBJ2-3 gives the whole variable domain ETGVTQSPTHLIKTRGQQVTLRCSSQSGHNTVSWYQQALGQGPQFIFQYYREEENGRGNFPPRFSGLQFPNYSSELNVNALELDDSALYLCASREGPGGADTQYFGPGTRLTVL.